This T cell receptor beta chain was retrieved from a study of cytomegalovirus exposure and HLA in healthy donors. Whole-study findings and limits: DRB1 showed the most TCR associations and HLA-C the fewest in a later analysis, as rates varied by HLA locus. Earlier results showed most TCR beta V segments being productive about 90% or about 30% of the time. When a later analysis compared HLA-associated TCR beta chains with equally common others, the HLA-associated chains turned out to be more clonally expanded and to have lower generation probabilities.

The germline CDR1 and CDR2 sequences are MDHEN and SYDVKM. The V and J ends lost 8 bases and 3 bases respectively, with 13 bases between them. CDR3 length: 14 residues. Remarks on this clone: What it binds is unknown.

Healthy bone marrow donors formed the donor group. The PCR contained 60 Vbeta and 13 Jbeta primers. Sequenced by immunoSEQ multiplex PCR; TCRdb stores in-frame clones only, minus some. The sample has under 45,000 clones. The receptor was derived from a male donor in good health and CMV-seronegative. The source material was PBMCs. J is TRBJ1-4 and V is TRBV28, with D possibly matching TRBD1 (5 bases). Written as DNA, the CDR3 is TGTGCCAGCGGAACGACAGCTCCTAATGAAAAACTGTTTTTT. It yields the protein CASGTTAPNEKLFF.